Listed below are T cell receptor beta chains from one sample, sequenced in a study of identical twins. TCRdb re-called the 5' RACE reads through MiXCR, storing one row per CDR3 protein. Among approximately 280,000 distinct CDR3 sequences, around 8.8% were seen once, and the ten largest hold 2.1%. This same sample was also part of a study on yellow fever vaccine responses in identical twins.

Sample: memory (CD45RO+) T cells sorted from blood. The receptors come from a woman between 18 and 29 years old in good health. Both conserved end residues are part of each CDR3. A D gene is named only where the DNA matches it firmly. A row's size may be missing; if present it is once, few, many or a size class.

CDR3 protein: CASSLEQDYNEQFF
CDR3 DNA: TGTGCCAGCAGTTTGGAGCAGGACTATAATGAGCAGTTCTTC
clone size: many
D gene: -
V gene: TRBV28
J gene: TRBJ2-1

CDR3 protein: CASSPRLTGSSYEQYF
CDR3 DNA: TGTGCCAGCAGCCCCCGTCTGACGGGTAGCTCCTACGAGCAGTACTTC
clone size: -
D gene: -
V gene: TRBV6-1
J gene: TRBJ2-7

CDR3 protein: CASSPSEEAKNIQYF
CDR3 DNA: TGTGCCAGCAGCCCTAGCGAGGAAGCCAAAAACATTCAGTACTTC
clone size: many
D gene: -
V gene: TRBV7-9
J gene: TRBJ2-4

CDR3 protein: CASTLGRGATEAFF
CDR3 DNA: TGTGCCAGCACCCTAGGGAGGGGGGCCACTGAAGCTTTCTTT
clone size: -
D gene: -
V gene: TRBV6-1
J gene: TRBJ1-1

CDR3 protein: CATSREASGGASEQFF
CDR3 DNA: TGTGCCACCAGCAGAGAAGCTAGCGGGGGGGCCAGTGAGCAGTTCTTC
clone size: many
D gene: TRBD2
V gene: TRBV15
J gene: TRBJ2-1

CDR3 protein: CASSSGTNQPQHF
CDR3 DNA: TGTGCCAGCAGTTCTGGCACCAATCAGCCCCAGCATTTT
clone size: many
D gene: -
V gene: TRBV25-1
J gene: TRBJ1-5

CDR3 protein: CASNTRVTDTQYF
CDR3 DNA: TGTGCCAGCAATACTAGGGTCACAGATACGCAGTATTTT
clone size: many
D gene: -
V gene: TRBV2
J gene: TRBJ2-3

CDR3 protein: CASSLGWTAEETQYF
CDR3 DNA: TGTGCCAGCAGTTTAGGCTGGACAGCAGAAGAGACCCAGTACTTC
clone size: few
D gene: -
V gene: TRBV12-3/TRBV12-4
J gene: TRBJ2-5

CDR3 protein: CASSLGWPQHF
CDR3 DNA: TGTGCCAGCAGCCTAGGATGGCCCCAGCATTTT
clone size: many
D gene: -
V gene: TRBV12-3/TRBV12-4
J gene: TRBJ1-5

CDR3 protein: CASGFRWTQYF
CDR3 DNA: TGTGCTAGTGGTTTCCGTTGGACCCAGTACTTC
clone size: few
D gene: -
V gene: TRBV12-5
J gene: TRBJ2-5

CDR3 protein: CSAGNPGQGSGNTIYF
CDR3 DNA: TGCAGTGCTGGAAATCCGGGACAGGGATCTGGAAACACCATATATTTT
clone size: few
D gene: TRBD1
V gene: TRBV20-1
J gene: TRBJ1-3

CDR3 protein: CASSSATGVNYGYTF
CDR3 DNA: TGTGCCAGCAGCTCCGCGACAGGGGTTAACTATGGCTACACCTTC
clone size: -
D gene: TRBD1
V gene: TRBV7-2
J gene: TRBJ1-2

CDR3 protein: CSARVRGRGADTQYF
CDR3 DNA: TGCAGTGCTAGAGTCAGGGGGAGAGGCGCAGATACGCAGTATTTT
clone size: few
D gene: TRBD1
V gene: TRBV20-1
J gene: TRBJ2-3

CDR3 protein: CASRGQGDGYTF
CDR3 DNA: TGTGCCAGCAGGGGACAGGGAGATGGCTACACCTTC
clone size: many
D gene: TRBD1
V gene: TRBV2
J gene: TRBJ1-2

CDR3 protein: CASSIGLAGAGEQYF
CDR3 DNA: TGTGCCAGTAGTATCGGACTAGCGGGAGCTGGGGAGCAGTACTTC
clone size: few
D gene: TRBD2
V gene: TRBV19
J gene: TRBJ2-7

CDR3 protein: CSARVEELEQFF
CDR3 DNA: TGCAGTGCTAGAGTTGAAGAGCTTGAGCAGTTCTTC
clone size: many
D gene: -
V gene: TRBV20-1
J gene: TRBJ2-1

CDR3 protein: CASSSGLAGVIEQFF
CDR3 DNA: TGTGCCAGCAGCTCTGGGCTAGCGGGGGTGATTGAGCAGTTCTTC
clone size: few
D gene: TRBD2
V gene: TRBV11-1
J gene: TRBJ2-1

CDR3 protein: CASSSPAGGHTDTQYF
CDR3 DNA: TGTGCCAGCAGTTCTCCCGCGGGGGGGCACACAGATACGCAGTATTTT
clone size: -
D gene: TRBD2
V gene: TRBV6-2/TRBV6-3
J gene: TRBJ2-3

CDR3 protein: CASSLRGRVNTEAFF
CDR3 DNA: TGTGCCAGCAGCTTACGCGGGAGAGTGAACACTGAAGCTTTCTTT
clone size: -
D gene: -
V gene: TRBV11-2
J gene: TRBJ1-1

CDR3 protein: CASSYLGGAFF
CDR3 DNA: TGTGCCAGCAGTTACTTGGGGGGAGCTTTCTTT
clone size: many
D gene: -
V gene: TRBV6-5
J gene: TRBJ1-1

CDR3 protein: CASSLGGSTNTGELFF
CDR3 DNA: TGTGCCAGCAGCCTGGGGGGCTCAACGAACACCGGGGAGCTGTTTTTT
clone size: many
D gene: -
V gene: TRBV5-4
J gene: TRBJ2-2

CDR3 protein: CASSQGIAKNIQYF
CDR3 DNA: TGTGCCAGCTCACAGGGGATAGCCAAAAACATTCAGTACTTC
clone size: -
D gene: -
V gene: TRBV18
J gene: TRBJ2-4

CDR3 protein: CASSLGQVGEQYF
CDR3 DNA: TGTGCCAGCAGCCTTGGACAGGTGGGCGAGCAGTACTTC
clone size: few
D gene: TRBD1
V gene: TRBV11-3
J gene: TRBJ2-7

CDR3 protein: CASSLTSGGAFGETQYF
CDR3 DNA: TGCGCCAGCAGCTTGACTAGCGGGGGGGCCTTTGGAGAGACCCAGTACTTC
clone size: many
D gene: TRBD2
V gene: TRBV5-1
J gene: TRBJ2-5

CDR3 protein: CATRGAGGLGNEQFF
CDR3 DNA: TGTGCCACCAGGGGAGCGGGGGGGCTCGGCAATGAGCAGTTCTTC
clone size: many
D gene: TRBD2
V gene: TRBV24-1
J gene: TRBJ2-1

CDR3 protein: CASSPRPATGLAGGRGYNEQFF
CDR3 DNA: TGTGCCAGCAGCCCCCGCCCCGCTACGGGACTAGCGGGGGGGCGAGGTTACAATGAGCAGTTCTTC
clone size: few
D gene: TRBD2
V gene: TRBV4-2
J gene: TRBJ2-1

CDR3 protein: CATRGAYEQYF
CDR3 DNA: TGTGCCACCCGAGGGGCCTACGAGCAGTACTTC
clone size: -
D gene: -
V gene: TRBV24-1
J gene: TRBJ2-7

CDR3 protein: CASTWTNLYYTGELFF
CDR3 DNA: TGTGCCAGCACCTGGACTAACCTATACTACACCGGGGAGCTGTTTTTT
clone size: -
D gene: -
V gene: TRBV12-3/TRBV12-4
J gene: TRBJ2-2

CDR3 protein: CASSNLWGNTEAFF
CDR3 DNA: TGTGCCAGCAGCAATCTTTGGGGAAATACTGAAGCTTTCTTT
clone size: few
D gene: -
V gene: TRBV14
J gene: TRBJ1-1

CDR3 protein: CASSSGRLAKDEQYF
CDR3 DNA: TGTGCCAGCAGTTCCGGTCGGCTAGCGAAGGACGAGCAGTACTTC
clone size: many
D gene: -
V gene: TRBV28
J gene: TRBJ2-7

CDR3 protein: CASSFTVTGTTRHTDTQYF
CDR3 DNA: TGTGCCAGCAGCTTCACAGTGACAGGCACGACCCGCCACACAGATACGCAGTATTTT
clone size: few
D gene: -
V gene: TRBV7-8
J gene: TRBJ2-3

CDR3 protein: CSARAPSIPTQHF
CDR3 DNA: TGCAGTGCTAGAGCCCCTTCGATCCCGACCCAGCATTTT
clone size: many
D gene: -
V gene: TRBV20-1
J gene: TRBJ1-5

CDR3 protein: CATSAVGQGARYNEQFF
CDR3 DNA: TGTGCCACCAGTGCCGTTGGGCAGGGGGCGCGGTACAATGAGCAGTTCTTC
clone size: few
D gene: TRBD1
V gene: TRBV24-1
J gene: TRBJ2-1

CDR3 protein: CSPGSPLHF
CDR3 DNA: TGCAGTCCGGGTTCACCCCTCCACTTT
clone size: -
D gene: -
V gene: TRBV20-1
J gene: TRBJ1-6

CDR3 protein: CASSRTSGGTTDTQYF
CDR3 DNA: TGTGCCAGCAGCCGGACTAGCGGGGGGACCACAGATACGCAGTATTTT
clone size: few
D gene: TRBD2
V gene: TRBV7-6
J gene: TRBJ2-3

CDR3 protein: CASSAGLIGTDTQYF
CDR3 DNA: TGTGCCAGCAGTGCGGGACTTATAGGCACAGATACGCAGTATTTT
clone size: few
D gene: -
V gene: TRBV2
J gene: TRBJ2-3

CDR3 protein: CASSKLTSGVSTDTQYF
CDR3 DNA: TGTGCCAGCAGCAAATTGACTAGCGGGGTTAGCACAGATACGCAGTATTTT
clone size: few
D gene: TRBD2
V gene: TRBV5-5
J gene: TRBJ2-3

CDR3 protein: CASSLADRANYGYTF
CDR3 DNA: TGTGCCAGCAGTTTAGCGGACAGAGCTAACTATGGCTACACCTTC
clone size: many
D gene: -
V gene: TRBV12-3/TRBV12-4
J gene: TRBJ1-2

CDR3 protein: CASSLGTDYNEKLFF
CDR3 DNA: TGTGCCAGCAGCTTAGGGACGGATTATAATGAAAAACTGTTTTTT
clone size: many
D gene: -
V gene: TRBV7-2
J gene: TRBJ1-4

CDR3 protein: CASKGSGSYEQYF
CDR3 DNA: TGTGCCAGCAAGGGGAGCGGGAGTTACGAGCAGTACTTC
clone size: many
D gene: TRBD2
V gene: TRBV3-1
J gene: TRBJ2-7

CDR3 protein: CASSETPGGGASVAKNIQYF
CDR3 DNA: TGTGCCAGCAGTGAGACTCCAGGTGGGGGGGCTTCTGTGGCCAAAAACATTCAGTACTTC
clone size: many
D gene: -
V gene: TRBV6-1
J gene: TRBJ2-4

CDR3 protein: CASRQDGSYEQYF
CDR3 DNA: TGTGCCAGCAGACAGGACGGCTCCTACGAGCAGTACTTC
clone size: few
D gene: -
V gene: TRBV12-3/TRBV12-4
J gene: TRBJ2-7

CDR3 protein: CATSDLGASAGTGELFF
CDR3 DNA: TGTGCCACCAGTGATTTGGGAGCCAGCGCCGGCACCGGGGAGCTGTTTTTT
clone size: few
D gene: -
V gene: TRBV24-1
J gene: TRBJ2-2

CDR3 protein: CASSESGGGSGRGEGEQFF
CDR3 DNA: TGCGCCAGCAGTGAGTCGGGAGGGGGCAGCGGGAGAGGGGAAGGTGAGCAGTTCTTC
clone size: -
D gene: -
V gene: TRBV10-1
J gene: TRBJ2-1

CDR3 protein: CASSPDSTRSREQFF
CDR3 DNA: TGCGCCAGCAGCCCGGACAGTACCCGTTCGCGTGAGCAGTTCTTC
clone size: many
D gene: -
V gene: TRBV5-1
J gene: TRBJ2-1

CDR3 protein: CASSPTGDSNSPLHF
CDR3 DNA: TGTGCCAGCAGCCCCACCGGGGACTCAAATTCACCCCTCCACTTT
clone size: few
D gene: -
V gene: TRBV4-2
J gene: TRBJ1-6

CDR3 protein: CSARTGPYNEQFF
CDR3 DNA: TGCAGTGCGAGAACCGGGCCCTACAATGAGCAGTTCTTC
clone size: -
D gene: -
V gene: TRBV20-1
J gene: TRBJ2-1

CDR3 protein: CASSPAGLAAYEQYF
CDR3 DNA: TGTGCCAGCAGCCCGGCGGGACTAGCGGCCTACGAGCAGTACTTC
clone size: few
D gene: TRBD2
V gene: TRBV5-6
J gene: TRBJ2-7

CDR3 protein: CASTWLQETQYF
CDR3 DNA: TGTGCCAGCACCTGGTTGCAAGAGACCCAGTACTTC
clone size: -
D gene: -
V gene: TRBV6-1
J gene: TRBJ2-5

CDR3 protein: CSVDGLAGGPTDTQYF
CDR3 DNA: TGCAGCGTTGATGGTCTAGCGGGAGGGCCCACAGATACGCAGTATTTT
clone size: many
D gene: TRBD2
V gene: TRBV29-1
J gene: TRBJ2-3

CDR3 protein: CASSSQAASNQPQHF
CDR3 DNA: TGTGCCAGCAGCTCCCAGGCGGCCAGCAATCAGCCCCAGCATTTT
clone size: few
D gene: -
V gene: TRBV12-3/TRBV12-4
J gene: TRBJ1-5

CDR3 protein: CASSPQGSLGEKLFF
CDR3 DNA: TGTGCCAGCAGCCCCCAAGGTAGCCTCGGTGAAAAACTGTTTTTT
clone size: -
D gene: -
V gene: TRBV7-9
J gene: TRBJ1-4

CDR3 protein: CSAEDRGSSPLHF
CDR3 DNA: TGCAGTGCTGAGGACAGGGGTAGTTCACCCCTCCACTTT
clone size: few
D gene: TRBD1
V gene: TRBV20-1
J gene: TRBJ1-6

CDR3 protein: CASTLAGPQRGNEQYF
CDR3 DNA: TGCGCCAGCACCCTCGCAGGGCCCCAACGGGGGAACGAGCAGTACTTC
clone size: many
D gene: -
V gene: TRBV5-1
J gene: TRBJ2-7

CDR3 protein: CASSQLSINQPQHF
CDR3 DNA: TGTGCCAGCAGCCAACTGTCAATCAATCAGCCCCAGCATTTT
clone size: few
D gene: -
V gene: TRBV3-1
J gene: TRBJ1-5

CDR3 protein: CASRSQGVRTEAFF
CDR3 DNA: TGTGCCAGCAGATCACAGGGGGTAAGGACTGAAGCTTTCTTT
clone size: many
D gene: TRBD1
V gene: TRBV12-3/TRBV12-4
J gene: TRBJ1-1

CDR3 protein: CASSPPAGDATQYF
CDR3 DNA: TGTGCCAGCTCACCACCGGCAGGGGATGCGACCCAGTACTTC
clone size: many
D gene: -
V gene: TRBV18
J gene: TRBJ2-5

CDR3 protein: CASSLDVVTNEKLFF
CDR3 DNA: TGTGCCAGCAGCTTAGATGTGGTAACTAATGAAAAACTGTTTTTT
clone size: -
D gene: -
V gene: TRBV7-9
J gene: TRBJ1-4

CDR3 protein: CASSVVSGRTDTQYF
CDR3 DNA: TGTGCCAGCAGCGTAGTTAGCGGACGCACAGATACGCAGTATTTT
clone size: -
D gene: -
V gene: TRBV9
J gene: TRBJ2-3